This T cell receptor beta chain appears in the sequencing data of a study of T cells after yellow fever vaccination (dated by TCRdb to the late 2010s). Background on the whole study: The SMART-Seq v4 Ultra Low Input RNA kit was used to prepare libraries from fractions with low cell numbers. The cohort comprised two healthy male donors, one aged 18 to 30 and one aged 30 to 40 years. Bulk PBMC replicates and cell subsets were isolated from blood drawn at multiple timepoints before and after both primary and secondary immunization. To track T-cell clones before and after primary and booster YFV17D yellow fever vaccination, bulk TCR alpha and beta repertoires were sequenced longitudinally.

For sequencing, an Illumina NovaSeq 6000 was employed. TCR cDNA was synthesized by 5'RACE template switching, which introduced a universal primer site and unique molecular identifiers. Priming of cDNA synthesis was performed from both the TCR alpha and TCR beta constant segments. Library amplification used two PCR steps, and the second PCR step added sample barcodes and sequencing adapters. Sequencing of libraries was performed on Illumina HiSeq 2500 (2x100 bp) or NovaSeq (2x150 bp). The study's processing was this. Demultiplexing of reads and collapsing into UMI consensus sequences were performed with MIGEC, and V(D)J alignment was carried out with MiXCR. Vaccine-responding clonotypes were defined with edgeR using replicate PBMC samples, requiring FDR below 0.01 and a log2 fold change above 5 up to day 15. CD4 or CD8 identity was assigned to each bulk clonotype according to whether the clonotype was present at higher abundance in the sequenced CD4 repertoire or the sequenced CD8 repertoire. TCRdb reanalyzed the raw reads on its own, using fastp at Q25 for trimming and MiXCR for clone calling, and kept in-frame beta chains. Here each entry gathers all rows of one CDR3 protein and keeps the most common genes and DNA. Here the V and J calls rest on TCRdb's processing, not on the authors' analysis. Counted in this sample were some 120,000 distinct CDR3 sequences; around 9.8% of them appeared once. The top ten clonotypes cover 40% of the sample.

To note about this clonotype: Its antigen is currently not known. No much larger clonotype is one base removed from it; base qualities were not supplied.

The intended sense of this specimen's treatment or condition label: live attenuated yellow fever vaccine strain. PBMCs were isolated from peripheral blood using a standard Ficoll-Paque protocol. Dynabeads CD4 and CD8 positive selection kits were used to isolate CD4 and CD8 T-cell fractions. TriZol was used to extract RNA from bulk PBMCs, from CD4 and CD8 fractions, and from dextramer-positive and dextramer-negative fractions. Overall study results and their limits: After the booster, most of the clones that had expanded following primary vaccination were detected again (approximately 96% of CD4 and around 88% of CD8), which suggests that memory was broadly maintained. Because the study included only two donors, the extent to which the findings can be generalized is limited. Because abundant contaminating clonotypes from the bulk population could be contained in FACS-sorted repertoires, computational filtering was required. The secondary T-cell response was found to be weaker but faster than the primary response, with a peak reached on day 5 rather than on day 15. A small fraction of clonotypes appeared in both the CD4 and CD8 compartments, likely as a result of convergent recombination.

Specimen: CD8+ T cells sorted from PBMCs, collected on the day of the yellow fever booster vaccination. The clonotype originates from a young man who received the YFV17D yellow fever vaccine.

The DNA sequence is given as TGTGCCAGCAGTTACAGGGCGGAGGGGGGAGATACGCAGTATTTT. Its product reads: CASSYRAEGGDTQYF. Here the chain combines TRBV6-6 and TRBJ2-3, with the D call tentatively TRBD1 or TRBD2, each fitting 6 bases. At the junction V is shortened by 2 bases and J by 5 bases, with 14 bases in between. Based on the germline V gene (reference sequence), the CDR1 and CDR2 sequences are MNHNY and SVGAGI. The CDR3 runs 15 residues from the cysteine to the phenylalanine. Kept here is only the CDR3 DNA, which spans 45 bases and is read in frame from base 1.